The 12 T cell receptor beta chains reported below all come from one sample, sequenced in a study of OX40 agonist ivuxolimab in advanced cancers. Libraries were prepared by immunoSEQ multiplex PCR; TCRdb keeps only in-frame clonotypes and omits some of them. The sample has some 100,000 clones, 70% to 85% seen once. The source material was CD4+ or CD8+ T cells sorted from blood, sampled in a trial of the OX40 agonist ivuxolimab. All receptors come from an adult with an advanced solid tumor such as melanoma, head and neck, liver or kidney cancer.

The J gene is TRBJ1-5, the V gene TRBV30; tentative D call: TRBD1 (5 bases). V lost 8 bases, J lost 2 bases, and 16 bases lay in between. The CDR3 spans 14 residues. CDR1 GTSNPN and CDR2 SVGIG come from the germline V gene (reference sequence). The CDR3 nucleotides are TGTGCCGTGGGGGGGGGTACACGCAATCAGCCCCAGCATTTT. This encodes CAVGGGTRNQPQHF.

This chain joins TRBV18 and TRBJ1-4; weak D call: TRBD1 (5 bases). Germline V gene lookup returns CDR1 KGHSH and CDR2 LQKENI. The V gene lost 3 bases and the J gene lost 8 bases, with 10 bases spanning the gap. CDR3 size: 13 residues. The CDR3 sequence: CASSPREGEKLFF. DNA for the CDR3: TGTGCCAGCTCACCCAGGGAGGGGGAAAAACTGTTTTTT.

This clone was counted a single time. The chain links TRBV5-6 to TRBJ1-2, with D tentatively TRBD1 (6 bases). Trimming pared 4 bases from V and 5 bases from J, leaving 15 bases between. CDR3 length: 14 amino acids. CDR1 is SGHDT and CDR2 is YYEEEE in the germline V gene. CDR3 coding DNA: TGTGCCAGCAGCCCGGAAGGGGGTGGGTATGGCTACACCTTC. It translates to CASSPEGGGYGYTF.

V usage is TRBV7-6 and J usage is TRBJ2-2, with D possibly matching TRBD2 (6 bases). V lost 2 bases and J lost 5, with 27 bases in between. From germline, CDR1 is SGHVS and CDR2 FNYEAQ. The CDR3 has 20 residues. The CDR3 spells CASSLWRASAPRRDTGELFF. CDR3 DNA: TGTGCCAGCAGCTTATGGCGGGCTAGCGCCCCTAGGCGGGATACCGGGGAGCTGTTTTTT.

The chain carries TRBV7-2 and TRBJ2-1; 9 nucleotides align to TRBD1. V was pared by 5 bases and J by 3 bases, with 11 bases of the junction left unmatched. The CDR3 has 17 residues. Per germline, CDR1 SGHTA and CDR2 FQGNSA. The CDR3 is CASSARTGDPIYNEQFF. The CDR3 DNA follows: TGTGCCAGCAGCGCCCGGACAGGGGACCCTATCTACAATGAGCAGTTCTTC.

This clone was seen just once. The chain couples TRBV5-5 to TRBJ2-2; 11 bases match TRBD2. Germline V gene data show CDR1 as SGHKS and CDR2 as YYEKEE (reference sequence). After removal of 4 bases from V and 5 bases from J, the junction contained 4 bases not matched to a gene. CDR3 length: 15 amino acids. CDR3 loop: CASSATSGVTGELFF. The CDR3 region has the DNA TGTGCCAGCAGCGCGACTAGCGGGGTAACCGGGGAGCTGTTTTTT.

The rearrangement uses TRBV5-1 and TRBJ2-7; 7 nucleotides align to TRBD2. J gave up 1 base and V 3 bases, and 13 bases lay outside the gene matches. The CDR3 is 17 residues long. The germline V gene has CDR1 SGHRS and CDR2 YFSETQ. In DNA, the CDR3 is TGCGCCAGCAGCTACCAAGGGGCGGGGGAGCGTTCCTACGAGCAGTACTTC. This codes for CASSYQGAGERSYEQYF.

The CDR3 region is CASSVDLGGSYEQYF. CDR3 bases: TGTGCCAGCAGCGTAGATCTGGGAGGCTCCTACGAGCAGTACTTC. This chain connects TRBV9 to TRBJ2-5; tentatively, D is TRBD2 (6 bases). The assigned J gene may be wrong: the sequence end matches TRBJ2-7 better. The CDR3 length is 15 residues. From germline, CDR1 is SGDLS and CDR2 YYNGEE.

This clone came up once. This chain joins TRBV6-1 and TRBJ2-3; D remains unclear. CDR1 and CDR2 from the germline V gene are MNHNS and SASEGT. The CDR3 length is 15 residues. Trimming left V 3 bases short and J 2 bases short, with 12 bases between. The CDR3 reads CASSEYTTFTDTQYF. The DNA for the CDR3 is TGTGCCAGCAGTGAGTACACCACTTTCACAGATACGCAGTATTTT.

This clone was found once. This rearrangement joins TRBV28 to TRBJ2-5; TRBD1 aligns across 10 bases. V lost 5 bases, J lost 3 bases, and 12 bases stayed unmatched. This CDR3 contains 17 residues. Germline V gene data show CDR1 as MDHEN and CDR2 as SYDVKM. This CDR3 is CASSPSPGTGEKETQYF. CDR3 bases: TGTGCCAGCAGTCCTTCACCCGGGACAGGGGAAAAAGAGACCCAGTACTTC.

The chain couples TRBV6-4 to TRBJ2-1; TRBD1 is a possible D gene (6 bases). V shed 5 bases and J shed 0 bases, with 11 bases lying between them. The CDR3 sequence is 15 residues long. Germline V gene lookup returns CDR1 MRHNA and CDR2 SNTAGT. CDR3 residues: CASSQQGSSYNEQFF. CDR3 coding DNA: TGTGCCAGCAGTCAGCAGGGGAGCTCCTACAATGAGCAGTTCTTC.

This clone was counted once. The gene calls are TRBV5-6 and TRBJ2-7; TRBD2 matches 15 bases. This CDR3 is built from 18 residues. The V gene's germline CDR1 is SGHDT and CDR2 YYEEEE. Unmatched junction bases numbered 11, after V lost 2 bases and J lost 5 bases. The CDR3 DNA follows: TGTGCCAGCAGCTTTCTCGGGACTAGCGGGAGGCGGGTCGACGAGCAGTACTTC. Translated, it gives CASSFLGTSGRRVDEQYF.